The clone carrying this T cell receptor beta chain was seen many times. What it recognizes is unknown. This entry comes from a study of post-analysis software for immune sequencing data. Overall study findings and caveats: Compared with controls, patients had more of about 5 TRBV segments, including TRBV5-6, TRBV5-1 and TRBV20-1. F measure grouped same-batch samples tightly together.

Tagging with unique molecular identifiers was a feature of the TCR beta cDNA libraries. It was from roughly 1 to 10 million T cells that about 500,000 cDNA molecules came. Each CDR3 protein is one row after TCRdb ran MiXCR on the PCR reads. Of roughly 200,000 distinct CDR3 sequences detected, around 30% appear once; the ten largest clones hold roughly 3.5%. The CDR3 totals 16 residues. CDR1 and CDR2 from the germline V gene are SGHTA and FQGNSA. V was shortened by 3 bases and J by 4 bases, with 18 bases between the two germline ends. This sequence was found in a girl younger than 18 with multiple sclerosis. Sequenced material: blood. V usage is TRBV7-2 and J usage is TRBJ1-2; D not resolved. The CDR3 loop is CASSLGMGVRVYGYTF. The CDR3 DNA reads TGTGCCAGCAGCTTGGGAATGGGAGTCCGAGTCTATGGCTACACCTTC.